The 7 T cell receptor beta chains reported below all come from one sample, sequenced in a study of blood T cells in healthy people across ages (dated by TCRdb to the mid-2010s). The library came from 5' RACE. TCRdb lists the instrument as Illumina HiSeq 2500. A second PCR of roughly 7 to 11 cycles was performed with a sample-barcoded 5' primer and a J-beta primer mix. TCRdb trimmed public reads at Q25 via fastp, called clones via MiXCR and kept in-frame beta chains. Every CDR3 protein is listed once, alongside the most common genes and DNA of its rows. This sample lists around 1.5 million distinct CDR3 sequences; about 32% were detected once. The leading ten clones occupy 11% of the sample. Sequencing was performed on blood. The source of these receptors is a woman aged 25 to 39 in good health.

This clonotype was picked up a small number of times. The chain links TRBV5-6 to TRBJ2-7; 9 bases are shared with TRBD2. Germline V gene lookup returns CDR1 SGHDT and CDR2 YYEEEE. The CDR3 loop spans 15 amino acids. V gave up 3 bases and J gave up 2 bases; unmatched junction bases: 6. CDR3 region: CASSWRAGGPYEQYF. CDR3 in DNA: TGTGCCAGCAGCTGGAGAGCGGGGGGCCCCTACGAGCAGTACTTC. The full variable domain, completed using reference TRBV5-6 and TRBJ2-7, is DAGVTQSPTHLIKTRGQQVTLRCSPKSGHDTVSWYQQALGQGPQFIFQYYEEEERQRGNFPDRFSGHQFPNYSSELNVNALLLGDSALYLCASSWRAGGPYEQYFGPGTRLTVT.

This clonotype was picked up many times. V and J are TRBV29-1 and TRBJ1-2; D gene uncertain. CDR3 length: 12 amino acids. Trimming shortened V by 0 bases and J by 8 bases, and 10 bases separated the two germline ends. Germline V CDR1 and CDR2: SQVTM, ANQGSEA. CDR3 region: CSVEETHAGYTF. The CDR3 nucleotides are TGCAGCGTTGAAGAAACCCATGCAGGCTACACCTTC.

The CDR3 loop is CASSHGTFQTTDTQYF. CDR3 nucleotide sequence: TGTGCCAGCAGCCATGGGACTTTCCAAACGACAGATACGCAGTATTTT. This chain connects TRBV3-1 to TRBJ2-3; D possibly corresponds to TRBD2 (6 bases). This CDR3 region has 16 residues. V shed 3 bases and J shed 3 bases, with 16 bases lying between them. Germline CDR1 LGHDT, CDR2 YNNKEL (reference sequence).

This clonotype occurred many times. The CDR3 nucleotides are TGTGCCAGCAGCAGGACCGGGACAACCTACGAGCAGTACTTC. Protein product: CASSRTGTTYEQYF. This chain joins TRBV9 and TRBJ2-7; D might be TRBD1 (6 bases). The CDR3 runs 14 residues. Germline loops: CDR1 SGDLS, CDR2 YYNGEE. Trimming removed 4 bases at V and 2 bases at J, with 13 bases between. Filled out from reference TRBV9 and TRBJ2-7, the complete variable domain reads DSGVTQTPKHLITATGQRVTLRCSPRSGDLSVYWYQQSLDQGLQFLIQYYNGEERAKGNILERFSAQQFPDLHSELNLSSLELGDSALYFCASSRTGTTYEQYFGPGTRLTVT.

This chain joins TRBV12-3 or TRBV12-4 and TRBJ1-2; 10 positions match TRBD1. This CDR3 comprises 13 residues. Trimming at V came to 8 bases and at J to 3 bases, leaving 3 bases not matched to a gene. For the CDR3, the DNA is TGTGCCAGCGTGGGGACAGGGGACTATGGCTACACCTTC. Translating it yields CASVGTGDYGYTF.

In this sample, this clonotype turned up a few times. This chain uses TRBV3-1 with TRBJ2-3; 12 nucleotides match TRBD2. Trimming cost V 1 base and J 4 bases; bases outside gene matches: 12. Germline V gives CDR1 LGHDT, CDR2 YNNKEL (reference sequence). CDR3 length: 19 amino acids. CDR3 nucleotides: TGTGCCAGCAGCCAAGTAATATCGGCTAGCGGGAGGGGGCCAGATACGCAGTATTTT. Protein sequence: CASSQVISASGRGPDTQYF.

CDR3 protein: CASSQVDRGLEQYF. Written as DNA, the CDR3 is TGTGCCAGCAGCCAAGTAGACAGGGGGCTCGAGCAGTACTTC. The chain combines TRBV3-1 with TRBJ2-7; 10 bases agree with TRBD1. The V gene end was trimmed by 1 base and the J gene end by 6 bases; junction bases not matched to a gene: 3. Germline lookup yields CDR1 LGHDT and CDR2 YNNKEL (reference sequence). The CDR3 is 14 residues long.